The 8 T cell receptor beta chains listed next were all sequenced from one sample in a study of shared clonotypes between healthy human individuals. TCRdb keeps only in-frame clones here, not all; method: immunoSEQ multiplex PCR. The table records millions of clones, 90% to 95% of them present only once. The sample consisted of naive CD4+ T cells sorted from blood. Subset indicated: CD45RA+ positively selected. These receptors originate from a man aged 18 to 35 in good health.

The chain recombines TRBV9 with TRBJ2-1, with 14 bases fitting TRBD2. The CDR3 is 18 residues long. Per the germline V gene, CDR1 is SGDLS and CDR2 is YYNGEE. Unmatched junction bases numbered 5, after V lost 2 bases and J lost 1 base. The CDR3 bases are TGTGCCAGCAGCGTGGGACTAGCGGGGGCCCCATCCTACAATGAGCAGTTCTTC. Translated, it gives CASSVGLAGAPSYNEQFF.

The chain recombines TRBV21-1 with TRBJ1-5. TRBV21-1 represents a pseudogene. This CDR3 has 17 amino acids. This chain's CDR3 is CASSKAWTTVELQPQHF. DNA for the CDR3: TGTGCCAGCAGCAAAGCCTGGACCACAGTAGAGCTCCAGCCCCAGCATTTT.

V is TRBV4-3 and J is TRBJ2-1; 11 nucleotides align to TRBD1. From germline, CDR1 is LGHNA and CDR2 YSLEER. V dropped 1 base and J dropped 9; count of bases not matched to a gene: 5. The CDR3 is 15 residues long. Written as DNA, the CDR3 is TGCGCCAGCAGCCAAGTCGGACAGGGGGCAGTTGAGCAGTTCTTC. This translates into CASSQVGQGAVEQFF.

The J gene is TRBJ1-4, the V gene TRBV5-1; tentatively, D is TRBD1 (6 bases). V was cut by 5 bases and J by 8 bases, with 19 bases left in between. This CDR3 has 15 residues. Germline CDR1 SGHRS, CDR2 YFSETQ. CDR3 DNA: TGCGCCAGCAGTCCTGACTTGGGGGCAAGGGAAAAACTGTTTTTT. Protein: CASSPDLGAREKLFF.

The rearrangement uses TRBV5-1 and TRBJ2-3; TRBD1 aligns across 10 bases. The V segment lost 2 bases and the J segment 6 bases; nucleotides outside the gene matches: 6. The CDR3 consists of 15 residues. Germline V gene data show CDR1 as SGHRS and CDR2 as YFSETQ. CDR3 sequence reads: CASSFDRGREDTQYF. The DNA for the CDR3 is TGCGCCAGCAGCTTCGACAGGGGGCGCGAGGATACGCAGTATTTT.

This clone was recorded only once. V usage is TRBV2 and J usage is TRBJ1-6; D is possibly TRBD1 (6 bases). V was pared by 7 bases and J by 6 bases, with 13 bases between. Germline V gene lookup returns CDR1 SNHLY and CDR2 FYNNEI. This CDR3 is 14 amino acids long. The CDR3 DNA follows: TGTGCCAGCAACCGGGACACTCCTAATTCACCCCTCCACTTT. Protein: CASNRDTPNSPLHF.

The rearrangement links TRBV5-5 to TRBJ2-5; D is ambiguous. The V end was cut by 1 base, the J end by 1 base, with 11 bases between. Germline CDR1 is SGHKS and CDR2 is YYEKEE (reference sequence). This CDR3 has 15 residues. CDR3 region: CASSLHWQSQETQYF. In DNA, the CDR3 is TGTGCCAGCAGCTTGCACTGGCAGTCCCAAGAGACCCAGTACTTC. Filled out from reference TRBV5-5 and TRBJ2-5, the complete variable domain reads DAGVTQSPTHLIKTRGQQVTLRCSPISGHKSVSWYQQVLGQGPQFIFQYYEKEERGRGNFPDRFSARQFPNYSSELNVNALLLGDSALYLCASSLHWQSQETQYFGPGTRLLVL.

The V and J genes are TRBV5-1 and TRBJ2-5; D ambiguous. Germline assignment: CDR1 SGHRS and CDR2 YFSETQ. The V and J ends lost 0 bases and 5 bases respectively, with 8 bases between them. This CDR3 has 13 residues. DNA of the CDR3: TGCGCCAGCAGCTTGGGCCGGACGGAGACCCAGTACTTC. It is translated as CASSLGRTETQYF.